This TCR beta chain was documented in a study of Ad26.COV2.S vaccination and SARS-CoV-2 variants. Treatment indicated: 15 to 20 received Ad26.COV2.S at low or high dose, single or two shots; about 5 received placebo; per-sample allocation not given. Sampling took place 63 days after the first vaccine or placebo injection. The sample came from a Boston adult aged 18-55 years. An Ad26 vector was used to express Wuhan-strain SARS-CoV-2 spike as the vaccine. Clones were sequenced by immunoSEQ multiplex PCR, and TCRdb holds only the in-frame ones, with some missing. This sample has more than 300,000 clones, with about 89% found just once. Study-wide findings and caveats: Considerable breadth of spike-specific CD8+ and CD4+ T cell responses has reportedly been documented following vaccination. Spike-specific TCR breadth was greater in vaccine than placebo recipients.

Concerning this clone: The antigen is undetermined.

Sequencing used peripheral blood, obtained in a trial of Ad26.COV2.S vaccine versus placebo. This TCR was recovered from a person aged 18-60 years who received the Ad26.COV2.S COVID-19 vaccine or a placebo.

The CDR3 loop is CASSVVASGTQYF. The CDR3 region has the DNA TGTGCCAGCAGCGTAGTAGCCAGCGGCACGCAGTATTTT. The chain carries TRBV9 and TRBJ2-3; perhaps TRBD2 as D (5 bases). This CDR3 contains 13 residues. Germline lookup yields CDR1 SGDLS and CDR2 YYNGEE. V lost 0 bases and J lost 9, with 11 bases in between.